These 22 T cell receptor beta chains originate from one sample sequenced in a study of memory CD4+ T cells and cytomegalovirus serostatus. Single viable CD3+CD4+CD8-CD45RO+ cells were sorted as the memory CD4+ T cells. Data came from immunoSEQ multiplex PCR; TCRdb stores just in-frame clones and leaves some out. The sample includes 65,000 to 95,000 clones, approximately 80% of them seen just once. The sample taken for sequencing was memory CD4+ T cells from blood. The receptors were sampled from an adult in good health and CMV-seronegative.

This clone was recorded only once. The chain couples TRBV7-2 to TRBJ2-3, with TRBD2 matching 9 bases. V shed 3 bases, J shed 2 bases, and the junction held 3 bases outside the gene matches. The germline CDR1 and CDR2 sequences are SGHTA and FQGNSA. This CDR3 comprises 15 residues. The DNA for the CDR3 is TGTGCCAGCAGCTTGACTAGCGGCTTCACAGATACGCAGTATTTT. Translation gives CASSLTSGFTDTQYF.

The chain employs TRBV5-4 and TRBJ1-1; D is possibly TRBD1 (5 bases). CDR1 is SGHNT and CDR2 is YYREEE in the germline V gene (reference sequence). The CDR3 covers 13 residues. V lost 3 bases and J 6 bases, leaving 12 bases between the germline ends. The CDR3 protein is CASSSTVAPEAFF. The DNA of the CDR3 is TGTGCCAGCAGCTCGACAGTAGCTCCTGAAGCTTTCTTT.

The CDR3 DNA is TGTGCCAGCACCACATCGGGGGGCTGGGGAGCTTTCTTT. This sequence encodes CASTTSGGWGAFF. The chain employs TRBV2 and TRBJ1-1; a weak D match, TRBD1 (6 bases). The CDR3 spans 13 residues. Trimming took off 7 bases at V and 10 bases at J, with 19 bases between the two ends. Germline lookup yields CDR1 SNHLY and CDR2 FYNNEI.

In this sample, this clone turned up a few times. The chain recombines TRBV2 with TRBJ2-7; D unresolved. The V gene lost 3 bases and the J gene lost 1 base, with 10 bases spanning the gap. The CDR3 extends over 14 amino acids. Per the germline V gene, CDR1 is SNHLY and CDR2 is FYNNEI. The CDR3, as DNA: TGTGCCAGCAGTGATTCGGCCTCTTCCTACGAGCAGTACTTC. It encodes CASSDSASSYEQYF.

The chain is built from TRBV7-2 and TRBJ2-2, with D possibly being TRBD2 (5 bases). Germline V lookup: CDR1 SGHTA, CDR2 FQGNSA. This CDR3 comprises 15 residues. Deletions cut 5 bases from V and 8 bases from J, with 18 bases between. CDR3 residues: CASSTRTSPGGELFF. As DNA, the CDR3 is TGTGCCAGCAGCACCCGGACTTCTCCCGGGGGGGAGCTGTTTTTT. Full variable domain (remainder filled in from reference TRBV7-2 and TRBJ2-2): GAGVSQSPSNKVTEKGKDVELRCDPISGHTALYWYRQSLGQGLEFLIYFQGNSAPDKSGLPSDRFSAERTGGSVSTLTIQRTQQEDSAVYLCASSTRTSPGGELFFGEGSRLTVL.

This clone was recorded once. The CDR3 is CASSLAGGAYEQYF. CDR3 bases: TGTGCCAGCAGCTTAGCAGGGGGCGCCTACGAGCAGTACTTC. J is TRBJ2-7 and V is TRBV7-9, with 7 bases matching TRBD1. The trim removed 0 bases at V and 2 bases at J, leaving 1 base unmatched. Per the germline V gene, CDR1 is SEHNR and CDR2 is FQNEAQ (reference sequence). The CDR3 contains 14 residues.

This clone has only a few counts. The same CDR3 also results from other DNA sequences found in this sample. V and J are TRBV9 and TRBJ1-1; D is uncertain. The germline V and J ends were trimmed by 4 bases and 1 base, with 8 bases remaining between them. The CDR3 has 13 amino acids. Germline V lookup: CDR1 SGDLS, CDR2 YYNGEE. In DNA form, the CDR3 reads TGTGCCAGCAGCCGTACGGGGAACACTGAAGCTTTCTTT. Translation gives CASSRTGNTEAFF.

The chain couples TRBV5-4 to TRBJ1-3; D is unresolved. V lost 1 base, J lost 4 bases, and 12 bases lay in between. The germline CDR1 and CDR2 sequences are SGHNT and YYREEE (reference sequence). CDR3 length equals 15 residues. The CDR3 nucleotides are TGTGCCAGCAGCTTGAGCCAGTCTATGGGAAACACCATATATTTT. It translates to CASSLSQSMGNTIYF.

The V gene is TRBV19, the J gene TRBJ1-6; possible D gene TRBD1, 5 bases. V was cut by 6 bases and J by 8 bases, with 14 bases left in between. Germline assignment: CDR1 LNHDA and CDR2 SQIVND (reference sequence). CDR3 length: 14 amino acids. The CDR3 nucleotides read TGTGCCAGTAGAGCTCCGGGGCGAGATTCACCCCTCCACTTT. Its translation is CASRAPGRDSPLHF.

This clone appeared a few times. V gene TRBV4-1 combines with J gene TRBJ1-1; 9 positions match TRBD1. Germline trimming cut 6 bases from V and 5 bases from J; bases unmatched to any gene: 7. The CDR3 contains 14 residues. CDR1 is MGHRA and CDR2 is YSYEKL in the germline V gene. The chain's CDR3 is CASREGTGWTEAFF. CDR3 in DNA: TGCGCCAGCAGGGAAGGGACAGGGTGGACTGAAGCTTTCTTT.

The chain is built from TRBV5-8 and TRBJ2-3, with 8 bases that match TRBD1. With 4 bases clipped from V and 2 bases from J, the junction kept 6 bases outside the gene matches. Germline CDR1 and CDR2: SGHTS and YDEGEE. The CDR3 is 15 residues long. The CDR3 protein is CASSTTGAYTDTQYF. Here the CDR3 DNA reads TGTGCCAGCAGCACGACAGGGGCTTACACAGATACGCAGTATTTT.

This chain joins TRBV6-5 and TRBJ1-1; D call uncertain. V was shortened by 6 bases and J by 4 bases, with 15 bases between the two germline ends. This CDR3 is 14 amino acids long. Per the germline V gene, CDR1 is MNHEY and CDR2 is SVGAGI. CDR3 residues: CASRNPNWGTEAFF. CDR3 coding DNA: TGTGCCAGCAGAAACCCTAACTGGGGCACTGAAGCTTTCTTT.

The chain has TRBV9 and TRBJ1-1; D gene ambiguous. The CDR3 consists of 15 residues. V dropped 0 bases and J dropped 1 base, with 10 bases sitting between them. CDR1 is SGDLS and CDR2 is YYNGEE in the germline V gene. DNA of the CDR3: TGTGCCAGCAGCGTAGAAGGCACCTGGAACACTGAAGCTTTCTTT. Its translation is CASSVEGTWNTEAFF.

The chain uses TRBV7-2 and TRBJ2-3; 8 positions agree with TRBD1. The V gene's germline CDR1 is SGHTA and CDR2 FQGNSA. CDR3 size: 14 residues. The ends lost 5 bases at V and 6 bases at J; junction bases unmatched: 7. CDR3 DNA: TGTGCCAGCAGCCAGGGGGCCCACACTGATACGCAGTATTTT. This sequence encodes CASSQGAHTDTQYF.

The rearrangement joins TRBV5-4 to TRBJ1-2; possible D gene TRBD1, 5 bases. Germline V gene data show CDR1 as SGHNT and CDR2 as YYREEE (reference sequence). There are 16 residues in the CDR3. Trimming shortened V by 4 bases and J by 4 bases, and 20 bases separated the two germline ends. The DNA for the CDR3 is TGTGCCAGCAGCCCCGACCGGGACGGTCTTATCTATGGCTACACCTTC. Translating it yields CASSPDRDGLIYGYTF.

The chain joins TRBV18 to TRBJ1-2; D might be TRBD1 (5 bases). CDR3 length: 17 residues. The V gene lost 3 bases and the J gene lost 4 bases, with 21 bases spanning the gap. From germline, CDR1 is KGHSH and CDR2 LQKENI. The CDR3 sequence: CASSPEGAEVSGYGYTF. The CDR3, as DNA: TGTGCCAGCTCACCGGAAGGGGCCGAGGTTTCAGGCTATGGCTACACCTTC.

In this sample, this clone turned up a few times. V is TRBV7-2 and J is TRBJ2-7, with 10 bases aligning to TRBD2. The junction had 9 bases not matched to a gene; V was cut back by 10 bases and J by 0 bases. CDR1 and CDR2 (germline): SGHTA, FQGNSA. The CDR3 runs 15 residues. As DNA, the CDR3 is TGTGCCACCTCATCCTCTAGCGGGAGCTCCTACGAGCAGTACTTC. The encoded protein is CATSSSSGSSYEQYF.

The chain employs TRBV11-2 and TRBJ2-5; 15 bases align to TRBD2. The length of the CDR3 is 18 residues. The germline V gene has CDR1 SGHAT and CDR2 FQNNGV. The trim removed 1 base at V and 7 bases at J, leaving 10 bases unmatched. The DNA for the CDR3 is TGTGCCAGCAGCTTAGCGTGGACTAGCGGGGGGGCTGGGGGGACCCAGTACTTC. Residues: CASSLAWTSGGAGGTQYF.

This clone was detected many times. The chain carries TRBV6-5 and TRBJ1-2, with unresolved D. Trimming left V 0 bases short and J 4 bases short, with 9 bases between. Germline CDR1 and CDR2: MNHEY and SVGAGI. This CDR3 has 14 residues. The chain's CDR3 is CASSYSDSIYGYTF. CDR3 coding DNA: TGTGCCAGCAGTTACTCCGACTCTATCTATGGCTACACCTTC.

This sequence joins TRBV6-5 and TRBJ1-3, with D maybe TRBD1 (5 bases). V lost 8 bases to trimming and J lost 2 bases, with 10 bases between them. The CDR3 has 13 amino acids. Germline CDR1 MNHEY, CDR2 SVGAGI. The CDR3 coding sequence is TGTGCCAGCCACCGGGGCCCTGGAAACACCATATATTTT. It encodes CASHRGPGNTIYF.

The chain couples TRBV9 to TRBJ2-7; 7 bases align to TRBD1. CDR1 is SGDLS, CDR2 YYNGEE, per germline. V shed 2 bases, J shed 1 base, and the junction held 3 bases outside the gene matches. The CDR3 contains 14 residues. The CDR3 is CASSVDRVSYEQYF. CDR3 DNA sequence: TGTGCCAGCAGCGTTGACAGGGTTTCCTACGAGCAGTACTTC.

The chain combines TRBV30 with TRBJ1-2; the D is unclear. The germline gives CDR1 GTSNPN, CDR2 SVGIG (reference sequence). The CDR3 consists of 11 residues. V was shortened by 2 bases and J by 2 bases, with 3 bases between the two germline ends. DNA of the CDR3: TGTGCCTGGAGTAACAACTATGGCTACACCTTC. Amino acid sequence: CAWSNNYGYTF.